This T cell receptor (beta chain) stems from a study of blood T cell repertoires in COVID-19. Study summary: The samples span acute and convalescent COVID-19 from the United States, Italy and Spain.

The J segment lost 0 bases and the V segment lost 0 bases, leaving 2 bases of the junction unmatched. The CDR3 extends over 17 amino acids. Germline CDR1 SGHRS, CDR2 YFSETQ. Source study methods: From reference gene primer amplification, estimates of nucleated cell counts were derived. The assay was immunoSEQ multiplex PCR, and TCRdb's table has in-frame clones only and misses some. Clone size and V and J calls were adopted from that table, with D and trimming inferred from the DNA. Here the sample spans about 190,000 clones, around 89% being singletons. Sequencing was performed on peripheral blood. V usage is TRBV5-1 and J usage is TRBJ1-4; 10 nucleotides align to TRBD1. This TCR derives from a man aged 50 or older with acute or convalescent COVID-19. The chain's CDR3 is CASSLGQGAATNEKLFF. The CDR3 coding sequence is TGCGCCAGCAGCTTGGGACAGGGGGCCGCAACTAATGAAAAACTGTTTTTT. The entire variable domain, with the rest obtained from reference TRBV5-1 and TRBJ1-4, is as follows: KAGVTQTPRYLIKTRGQQVTLSCSPISGHRSVSWYQQTPGQGLQFLFEYFSETQRNKGNFPGRFSGRQFSNSRSEMNVSTLELGDSALYLCASSLGQGAATNEKLFFGSGTQLSVL.